This T cell receptor beta chain was identified in a study of T cell changes during pregnancy in multiple sclerosis. Here immunoSEQ multiplex PCR was the method, and the copy in TCRdb shows in-frame clones only, minus some. The sample has around 72,000 clones; around nine tenths are singletons. Germline CDR1 is MNHEY and CDR2 is SVGAGI. V lost 2 bases, J lost 3 bases, and 9 bases lay in between. The CDR3 is 14 amino acids. The origin of this receptor is a female donor in good health, enrolled as a control in a pregnancy study. The source material was peripheral blood, sampled in the second trimester of pregnancy. The chain employs TRBV6-5 and TRBJ2-3, with D unresolved. CDR3 region: CASSYGRKTDTQYF. CDR3 DNA sequence: TGTGCCAGCAGTTACGGCAGGAAGACAGATACGCAGTATTTT.